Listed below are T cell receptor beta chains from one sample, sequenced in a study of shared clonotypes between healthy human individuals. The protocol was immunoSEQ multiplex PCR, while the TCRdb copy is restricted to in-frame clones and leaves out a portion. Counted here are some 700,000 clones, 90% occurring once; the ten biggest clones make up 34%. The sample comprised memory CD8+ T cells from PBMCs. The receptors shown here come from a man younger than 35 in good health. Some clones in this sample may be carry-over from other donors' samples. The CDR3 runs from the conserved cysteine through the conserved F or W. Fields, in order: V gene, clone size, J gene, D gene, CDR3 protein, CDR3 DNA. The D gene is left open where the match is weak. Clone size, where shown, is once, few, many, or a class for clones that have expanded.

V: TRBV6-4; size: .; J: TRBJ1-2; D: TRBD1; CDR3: CASREGQGAYGYTF; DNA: TGTGCCAGCAGGGAAGGACAGGGGGCTTATGGCTACACCTTC
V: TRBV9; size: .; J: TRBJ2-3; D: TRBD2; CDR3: CASSGTSGSTDTQYF; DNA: TGTGCCAGCAGCGGAACTAGCGGTAGCACAGATACGCAGTATTTT
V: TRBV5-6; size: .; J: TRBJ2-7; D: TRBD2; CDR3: CASSFGTSDYEQYF; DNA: TGTGCCAGCAGCTTCGGGACTAGTGACTACGAGCAGTACTTC
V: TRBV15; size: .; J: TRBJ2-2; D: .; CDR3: CATSRDRLASNTGELFF; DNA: TGTGCCACCAGCAGAGATCGGCTAGCCTCCAACACCGGGGAGCTGTTTTTT
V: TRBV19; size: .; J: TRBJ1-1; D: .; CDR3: CASSIGYTEAFF; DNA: TGTGCCAGTAGTATAGGGTACACTGAAGCTTTCTTT
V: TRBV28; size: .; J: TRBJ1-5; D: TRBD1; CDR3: CASSLYQTGTNQPQHF; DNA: TGTGCCAGCAGTTTATACCAGACAGGGACCAATCAGCCCCAGCATTTT
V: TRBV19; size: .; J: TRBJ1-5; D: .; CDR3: CASSINRAGNQPQHF; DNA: TGTGCCAGTAGTATCAACAGGGCTGGGAATCAGCCCCAGCATTTT
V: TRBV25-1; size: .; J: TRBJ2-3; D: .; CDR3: CASSEFGFTDTQYF; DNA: TGTGCCAGCAGTGAATTTGGTTTCACAGATACGCAGTATTTT
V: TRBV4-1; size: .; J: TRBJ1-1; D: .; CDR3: CASSQDLDRVNTEAFF; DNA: TGCGCCAGCAGCCAAGATCTGGACAGAGTGAACACTGAAGCTTTCTTT
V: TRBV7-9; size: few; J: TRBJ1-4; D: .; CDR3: CASSHGGQWNEKLFF; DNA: TGTGCCAGCAGCCACGGAGGACAGTGGAATGAAAAACTGTTTTTT
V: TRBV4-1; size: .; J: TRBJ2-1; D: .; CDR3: CASSHSPSNEQFF; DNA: TGCGCCAGCAGCCACTCACCATCCAATGAGCAGTTCTTC